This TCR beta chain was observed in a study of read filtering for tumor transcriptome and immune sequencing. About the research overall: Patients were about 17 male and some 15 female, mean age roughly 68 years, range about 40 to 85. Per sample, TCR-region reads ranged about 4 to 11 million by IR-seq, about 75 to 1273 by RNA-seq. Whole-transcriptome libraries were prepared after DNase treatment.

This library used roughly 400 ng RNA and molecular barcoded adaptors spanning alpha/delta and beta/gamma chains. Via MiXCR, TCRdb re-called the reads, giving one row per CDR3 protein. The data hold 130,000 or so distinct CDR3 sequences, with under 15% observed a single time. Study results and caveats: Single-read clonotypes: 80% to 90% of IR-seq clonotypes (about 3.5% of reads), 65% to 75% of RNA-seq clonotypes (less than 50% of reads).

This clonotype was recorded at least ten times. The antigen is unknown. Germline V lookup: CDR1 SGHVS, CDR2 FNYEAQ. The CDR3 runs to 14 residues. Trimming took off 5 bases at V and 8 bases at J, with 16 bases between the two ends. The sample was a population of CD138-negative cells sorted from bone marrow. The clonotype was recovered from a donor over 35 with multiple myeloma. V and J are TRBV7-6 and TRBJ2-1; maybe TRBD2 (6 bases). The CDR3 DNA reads TGTGCCAGCAGCGTGGGACTCCCGGAGGATGAGCAGTTCTTC. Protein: CASSVGLPEDEQFF.